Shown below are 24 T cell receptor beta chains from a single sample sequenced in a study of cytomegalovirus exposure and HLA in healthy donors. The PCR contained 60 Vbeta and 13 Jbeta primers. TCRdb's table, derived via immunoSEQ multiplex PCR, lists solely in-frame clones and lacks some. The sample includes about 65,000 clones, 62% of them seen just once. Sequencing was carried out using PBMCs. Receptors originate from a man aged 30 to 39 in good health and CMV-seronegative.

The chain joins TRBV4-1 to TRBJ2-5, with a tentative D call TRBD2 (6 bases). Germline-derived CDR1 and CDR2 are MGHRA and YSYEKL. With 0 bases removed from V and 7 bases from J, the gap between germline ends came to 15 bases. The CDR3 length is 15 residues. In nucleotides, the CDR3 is TGCGCCAGCAGCCAAGAAGGGCAGGGAGGTAGGACCCAGTACTTC. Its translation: CASSQEGQGGRTQYF.

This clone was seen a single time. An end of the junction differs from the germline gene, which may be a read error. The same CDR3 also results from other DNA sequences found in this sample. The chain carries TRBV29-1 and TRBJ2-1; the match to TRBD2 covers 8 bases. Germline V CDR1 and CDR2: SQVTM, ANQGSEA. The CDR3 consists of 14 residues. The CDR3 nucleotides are TGCAGCGAGAGACGGGGGGGCGAGTACAATGAACAGTTCTTC. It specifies CSERRGGEYNEQFF.

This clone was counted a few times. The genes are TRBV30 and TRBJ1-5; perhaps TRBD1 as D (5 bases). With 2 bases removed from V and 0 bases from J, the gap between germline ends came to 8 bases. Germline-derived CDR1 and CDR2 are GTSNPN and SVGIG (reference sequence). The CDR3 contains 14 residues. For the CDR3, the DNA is TGTGCCTGGAGTCGACAGTATAGCAATCAGCCCCAGCATTTT. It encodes CAWSRQYSNQPQHF.

The CDR3 region is CASSLPTDTQYF. As DNA, the CDR3 is TGTGCCAGCAGTCTCCCCACAGATACGCAGTATTTT. This sequence joins TRBV6-1 and TRBJ2-3, with D unresolved. Germline CDR1 and CDR2: MNHNS and SASEGT. This CDR3 spans 12 amino acids. V was clipped by 5 bases and J by 2 bases, with 5 bases between them.

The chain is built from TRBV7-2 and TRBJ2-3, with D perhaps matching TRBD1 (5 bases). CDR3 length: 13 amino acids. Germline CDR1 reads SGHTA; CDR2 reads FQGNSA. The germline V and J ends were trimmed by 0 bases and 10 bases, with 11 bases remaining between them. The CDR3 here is CASSLARGRAQYF. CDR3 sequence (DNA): TGTGCCAGCAGCTTAGCCCGTGGCAGGGCGCAGTATTTT.

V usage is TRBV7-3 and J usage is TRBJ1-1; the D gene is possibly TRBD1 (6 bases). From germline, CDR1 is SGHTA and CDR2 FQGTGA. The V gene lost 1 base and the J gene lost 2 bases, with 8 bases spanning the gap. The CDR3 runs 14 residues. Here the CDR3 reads CASSLNRVNTEAFF. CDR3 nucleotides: TGTGCCAGCAGCTTAAACAGGGTTAACACTGAAGCTTTCTTT.

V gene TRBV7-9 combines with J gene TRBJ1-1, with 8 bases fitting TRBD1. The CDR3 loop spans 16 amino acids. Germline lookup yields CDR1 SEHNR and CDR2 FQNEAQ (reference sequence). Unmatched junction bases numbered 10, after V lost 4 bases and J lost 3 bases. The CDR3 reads CASSSPYRGTDTEAFF. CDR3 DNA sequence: TGTGCCAGCAGCTCCCCTTACAGGGGGACGGACACTGAAGCTTTCTTT.

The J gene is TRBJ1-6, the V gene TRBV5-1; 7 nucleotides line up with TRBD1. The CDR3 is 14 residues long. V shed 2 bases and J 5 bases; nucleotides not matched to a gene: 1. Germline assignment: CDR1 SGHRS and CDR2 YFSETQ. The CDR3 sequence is CASSFQGDNSPLHF. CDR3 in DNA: TGCGCCAGCAGCTTTCAGGGGGATAATTCACCCCTCCACTTT.

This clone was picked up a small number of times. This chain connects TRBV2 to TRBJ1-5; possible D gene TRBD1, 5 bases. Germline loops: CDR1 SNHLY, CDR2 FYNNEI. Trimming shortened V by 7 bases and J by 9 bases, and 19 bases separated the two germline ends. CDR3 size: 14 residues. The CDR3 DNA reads TGTGCCAGCAACCCCCGGGGGAGGGTCGCGCCCCAGCATTTT. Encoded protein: CASNPRGRVAPQHF.

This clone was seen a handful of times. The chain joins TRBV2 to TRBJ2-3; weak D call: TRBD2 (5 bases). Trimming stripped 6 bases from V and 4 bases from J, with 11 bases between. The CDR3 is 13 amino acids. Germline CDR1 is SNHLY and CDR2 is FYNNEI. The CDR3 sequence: CASRRDQADTQYF. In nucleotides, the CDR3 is TGTGCCAGCAGGAGGGATCAGGCAGATACGCAGTATTTT.

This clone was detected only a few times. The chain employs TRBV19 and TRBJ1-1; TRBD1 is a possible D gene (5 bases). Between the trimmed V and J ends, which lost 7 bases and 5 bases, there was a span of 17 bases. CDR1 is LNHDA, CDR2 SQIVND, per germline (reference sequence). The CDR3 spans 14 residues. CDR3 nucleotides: TGTGCCAGTACCACACGGTGGGGGGAAACTGAAGCTTTCTTT. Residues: CASTTRWGETEAFF.

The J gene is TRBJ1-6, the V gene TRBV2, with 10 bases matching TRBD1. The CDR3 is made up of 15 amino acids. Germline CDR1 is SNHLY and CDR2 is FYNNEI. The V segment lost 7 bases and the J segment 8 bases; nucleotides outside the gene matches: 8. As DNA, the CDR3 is TGTGCCAGCACCCAACCGGGACAGGGGTATTCACCCCTCCACTTT. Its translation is CASTQPGQGYSPLHF.

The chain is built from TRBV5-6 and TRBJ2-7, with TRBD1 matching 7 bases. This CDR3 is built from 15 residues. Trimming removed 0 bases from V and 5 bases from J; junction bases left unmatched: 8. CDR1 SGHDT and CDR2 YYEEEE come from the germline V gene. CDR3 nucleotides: TGTGCCAGCAGCTTGGTCGACAGGGTAGGTAACGAGCAGTACTTC. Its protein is CASSLVDRVGNEQYF.

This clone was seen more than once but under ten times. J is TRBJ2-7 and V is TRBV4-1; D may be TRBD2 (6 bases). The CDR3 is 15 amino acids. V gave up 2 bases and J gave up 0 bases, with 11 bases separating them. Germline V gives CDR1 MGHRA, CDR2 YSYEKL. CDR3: CASSQRDSSSYEQYF. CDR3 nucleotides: TGCGCCAGCAGCCAACGGGACTCGAGCTCCTACGAGCAGTACTTC.

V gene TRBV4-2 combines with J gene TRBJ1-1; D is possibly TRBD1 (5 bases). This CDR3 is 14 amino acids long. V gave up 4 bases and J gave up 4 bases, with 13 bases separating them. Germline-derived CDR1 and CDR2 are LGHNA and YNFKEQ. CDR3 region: CASSLRGLSTEAFF. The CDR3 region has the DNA TGTGCCAGCAGCCTAAGGGGTCTGTCCACTGAAGCTTTCTTT.

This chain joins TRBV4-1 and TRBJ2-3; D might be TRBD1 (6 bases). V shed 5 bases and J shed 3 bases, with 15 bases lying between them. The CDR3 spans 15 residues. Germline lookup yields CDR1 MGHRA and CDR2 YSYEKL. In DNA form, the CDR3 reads TGCGCCAGCAGCTCGCAGGGGTCTAGGACAGATACGCAGTATTTT. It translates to CASSSQGSRTDTQYF.

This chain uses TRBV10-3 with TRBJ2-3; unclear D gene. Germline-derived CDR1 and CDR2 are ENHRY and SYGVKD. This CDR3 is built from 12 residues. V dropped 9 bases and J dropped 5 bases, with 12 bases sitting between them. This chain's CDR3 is CAISIPGDTQYF. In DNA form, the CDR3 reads TGTGCCATTTCCATCCCCGGAGATACGCAGTATTTT.

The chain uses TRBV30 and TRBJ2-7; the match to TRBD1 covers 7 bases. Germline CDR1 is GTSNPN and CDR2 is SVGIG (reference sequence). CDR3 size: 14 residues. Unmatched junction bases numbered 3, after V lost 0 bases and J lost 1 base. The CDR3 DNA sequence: TGTGCCTGGAGTGTAAAGACAGGGTCCTACGAGCAGTACTTC. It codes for CAWSVKTGSYEQYF. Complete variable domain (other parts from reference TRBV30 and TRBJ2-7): SQTIHQWPATLVQPVGSPLSLECTVEGTSNPNLYWYRQAAGRGLQLLFYSVGIGQISSEVPQNLSASRPQDRQFILSSKKLLLSDSGFYLCAWSVKTGSYEQYFGPGTRLTVT.

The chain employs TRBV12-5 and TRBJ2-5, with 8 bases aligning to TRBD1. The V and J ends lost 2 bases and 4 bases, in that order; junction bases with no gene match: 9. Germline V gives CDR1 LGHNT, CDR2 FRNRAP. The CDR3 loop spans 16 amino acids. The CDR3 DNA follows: TGTGCTAGTGGTTTGTCGAGACAGGGGCCTGCAGAGACCCAGTACTTC. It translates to CASGLSRQGPAETQYF.

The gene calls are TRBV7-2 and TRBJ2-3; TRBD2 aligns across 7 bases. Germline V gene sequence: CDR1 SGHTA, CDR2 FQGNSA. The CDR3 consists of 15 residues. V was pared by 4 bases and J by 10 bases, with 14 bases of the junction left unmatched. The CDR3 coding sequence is TGTGCCAGCAGCTCCATCTCTAGCGGACCAGTGGCGCAGTATTTT. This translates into CASSSISSGPVAQYF.

In nucleotides, the CDR3 is TGTGCCAGCAGCCGGGGACAGGGGTCCGGGGAGCTGTTTTTT. It yields the protein CASSRGQGSGELFF. The chain has TRBV6-5 and TRBJ2-2, with TRBD1 identical over 10 bases. Germline V lookup: CDR1 MNHEY, CDR2 SVGAGI. Losses at the gene ends were 6 bases for V and 6 bases for J; bases not matched to a gene: 4. CDR3 length: 14 amino acids.

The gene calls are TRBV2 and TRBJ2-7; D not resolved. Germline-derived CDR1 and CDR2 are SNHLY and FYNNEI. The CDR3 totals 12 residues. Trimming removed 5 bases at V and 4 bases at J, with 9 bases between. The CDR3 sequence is CASSSETYEQYF. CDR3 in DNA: TGTGCCAGCAGTTCCGAAACATACGAGCAGTACTTC.

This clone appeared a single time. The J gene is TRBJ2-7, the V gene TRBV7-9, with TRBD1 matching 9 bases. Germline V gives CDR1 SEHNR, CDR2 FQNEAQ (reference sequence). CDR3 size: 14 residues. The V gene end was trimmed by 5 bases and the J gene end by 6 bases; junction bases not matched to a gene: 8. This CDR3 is CASSPPGQGREQYF. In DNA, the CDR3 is TGTGCCAGCAGCCCCCCGGGACAGGGCCGCGAGCAGTACTTC.

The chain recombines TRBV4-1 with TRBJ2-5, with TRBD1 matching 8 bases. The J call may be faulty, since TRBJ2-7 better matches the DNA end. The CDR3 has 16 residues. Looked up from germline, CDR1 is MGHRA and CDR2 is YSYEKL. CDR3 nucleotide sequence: TGCGCCAGCAGCCGAACGACCGGGACAGGACAATACGAGCAGTACTTC. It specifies CASSRTTGTGQYEQYF.